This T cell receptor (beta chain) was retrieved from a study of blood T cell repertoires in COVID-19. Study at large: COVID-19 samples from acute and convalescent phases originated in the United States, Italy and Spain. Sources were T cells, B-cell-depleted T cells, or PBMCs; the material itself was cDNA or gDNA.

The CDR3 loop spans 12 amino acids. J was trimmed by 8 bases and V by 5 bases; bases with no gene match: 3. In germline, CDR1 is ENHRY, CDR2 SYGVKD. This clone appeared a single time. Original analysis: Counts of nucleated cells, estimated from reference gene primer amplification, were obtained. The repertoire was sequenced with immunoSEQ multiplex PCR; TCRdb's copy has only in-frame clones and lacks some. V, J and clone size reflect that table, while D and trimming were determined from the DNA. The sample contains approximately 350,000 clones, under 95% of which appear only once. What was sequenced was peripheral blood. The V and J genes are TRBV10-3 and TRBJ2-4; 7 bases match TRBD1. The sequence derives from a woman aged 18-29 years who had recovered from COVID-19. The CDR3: CAISNRGDIQYF. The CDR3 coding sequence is TGTGCCATCAGTAACAGGGGTGACATTCAGTACTTC.